The rows below give T cell receptor beta chains drawn from one sample of a study of blood T cell repertoires in COVID-19. Assay: immunoSEQ multiplex PCR; the TCRdb copy retains only in-frame clones and omits some. The sample holds about 140,000 clones; over 80% are singletons and the top ten take 8% to 9%. Material: peripheral blood. The source of these receptors is a man younger than 45 with COVID-19, enrolled during active disease. Each CDR3 is given with its conserved first and last residue. The order of the fields is CDR3 length, J gene, V gene, CDR3 protein.

length: 14; J: TRBJ2-7; V: TRBV7-2; CDR3: CASSFGTGGAPQYF
length: 13; J: TRBJ1-2; V: TRBV27; CDR3: CASSFGGYVGYTF
length: 16; J: TRBJ1-5; V: TRBV5-6; CDR3: CASSWWTGHSNQPQHF
length: 14; J: TRBJ2-4; V: TRBV6-5; CDR3: CASRGGTAERIQYF
length: 15; J: TRBJ1-6; V: TRBV30; CDR3: CAWRTGSSYNSPLHF
length: 17; J: TRBJ2-3; V: TRBV28; CDR3: CASSSPRARAITDTQYF
length: 14; J: TRBJ2-3; V: TRBV10-3; CDR3: CATGAGAPSHTQYF
length: 14; J: TRBJ1-6; V: TRBV5-4; CDR3: CASSVQGKKSPLHF
length: 16; J: TRBJ1-4; V: TRBV15; CDR3: CATSRDLGAGGEKLFF
length: 16; J: TRBJ2-3; V: TRBV27; CDR3: CASSLGFGRGEDTQYF
length: 12; J: TRBJ2-7; V: TRBV6-5; CDR3: CASSRESYEQYF
length: 14; J: TRBJ1-4; V: TRBV18; CDR3: CASSLDRASEKLFF
length: 14; J: TRBJ2-1; V: TRBV29-1; CDR3: CSVEEGGGGGEQFF
length: 14; J: TRBJ2-1; V: TRBV19; CDR3: CASSRGVSYNEQFF
length: 10; J: TRBJ1-2; V: TRBV19; CDR3: CAGGGRNYTF
length: 16; J: TRBJ1-1; V: TRBV19; CDR3: CASSTLTTGANTEAFF
length: 15; J: TRBJ1-5; V: TRBV24-1; CDR3: CATSDRDRVNQPQHF
length: 15; J: TRBJ2-3; V: TRBV6-5; CDR3: CASSPGGVRTDTQYF
length: 14; J: TRBJ1-2; V: TRBV4-1; CDR3: CASRQPGSRYGYTF
length: 13; J: TRBJ1-2; V: TRBV7-2; CDR3: CASSLGQKTRFTF
length: 15; J: TRBJ2-1; V: TRBV28; CDR3: CASRREGTVYNEQFF
length: 14; J: TRBJ2-7; V: TRBV29-1; CDR3: CSVEITGYSYEQYF
length: 14; J: TRBJ1-2; V: TRBV30; CDR3: CAWSPLGQVYGYTF
length: 13; J: TRBJ1-2; V: TRBV28; CDR3: CASQSGQLGGYTF
length: 13; J: TRBJ1-2; V: TRBV30; CDR3: CAWSVSPADGYTF
length: 15; J: TRBJ2-5; V: TRBV28; CDR3: CASSADRDNQETQYF
length: 16; J: TRBJ2-3; V: TRBV9; CDR3: CASSVLTGGQGDTQYF
length: 13; J: TRBJ2-6; V: TRBV10-2; CDR3: CASTGNGANVLTF
length: 16; J: TRBJ2-7; V: TRBV3-1/TRBV3-2; CDR3: CASSQGSAGETNEQYF
length: 10; J: TRBJ1-1; V: TRBV2; CDR3: CGGGGEHAFF
length: 16; J: TRBJ2-3; V: TRBV7-9; CDR3: CASSPASGRAADTQYF
length: 13; J: TRBJ1-5; V: TRBV27; CDR3: CASSYRDNQPQHF
length: 17; J: TRBJ2-2; V: TRBV27; CDR3: CASSNRVVDSNTGELFF
length: 13; J: TRBJ2-5; V: TRBV19; CDR3: CASSLAGVETQYF
length: 15; J: TRBJ1-2; V: TRBV10-3; CDR3: CAISEPATGVDGYTF
length: 15; J: TRBJ2-7; V: TRBV6-5; CDR3: CASSLIAGGPYEQYF
length: 17; J: TRBJ2-3; V: TRBV9; CDR3: CASSAGQGPSSTDTQYF
length: 15; J: TRBJ1-1; V: TRBV11-1; CDR3: CASSLYSRMDTEAFF
length: 14; J: TRBJ2-7; V: TRBV18; CDR3: CASSREGRYYEQYF
length: 15; J: TRBJ2-1; V: TRBV6-2/TRBV6-3; CDR3: CASSYRSYSYNEQFF